A single sample gave rise to the 16 T cell receptor beta chains below, sequenced in a study of cytomegalovirus exposure and HLA in healthy donors. It was with 60 Vbeta and 13 Jbeta primers that the PCR ran. Data came from immunoSEQ multiplex PCR; TCRdb stores just in-frame clones and leaves some out. The profile shows about 160,000 clones, approximately 78% of them singletons. What was sequenced was PBMCs. The receptors shown here come from a girl between 2 and 10 years old in good health and CMV-seropositive.

The V call is TRBV30, the J call TRBJ2-3; possibly TRBD2 for D (5 bases). V was pared by 3 bases and J by 0 bases, with 10 bases between. CDR3 length: 14 residues. Germline V gives CDR1 GTSNPN, CDR2 SVGIG (reference sequence). The CDR3 nucleotides read TGTGCCTGGAGGGACTTTCTTAGCACAGATACGCAGTATTTT. Translation: CAWRDFLSTDTQYF. The whole variable domain, remainder taken from reference TRBV30 and TRBJ2-3, is SQTIHQWPATLVQPVGSPLSLECTVEGTSNPNLYWYRQAAGRGLQLLFYSVGIGQISSEVPQNLSASRPQDRQFILSSKKLLLSDSGFYLCAWRDFLSTDTQYFGPGTRLTVL.

Concerning this clone: Other DNA sequences within the sample encode an identical CDR3. Here the CDR3 reads CASSLGLGSYNEQFF. The DNA of the CDR3 is TGCGCCAGCAGCTTGGGACTAGGCTCATACAATGAGCAGTTCTTC. The chain employs TRBV5-1 and TRBJ2-1; a weak D match, TRBD2 (6 bases). The CDR3 is made up of 15 amino acids. Germline loops: CDR1 SGHRS, CDR2 YFSETQ. Trimming pared 0 bases from V and 4 bases from J, leaving 11 bases between.

This clone was observed once. The chain carries TRBV9 and TRBJ2-7, with TRBD1 matching over 7 bases. CDR3 size: 16 residues. The germline V gene has CDR1 SGDLS and CDR2 YYNGEE. After removal of 4 bases from V and 3 bases from J, the junction contained 13 bases not matched to a gene. DNA of the CDR3: TGTGCCAGCAGCCTTGGACAGGATCCTTACATCTACGAGCAGTACTTC. It codes for CASSLGQDPYIYEQYF.

The chain has TRBV27 and TRBJ1-2, with D tentatively TRBD1 (6 bases). CDR1 and CDR2 (germline): MNHEY, SMNVEV (reference sequence). Trimming took 3 bases from V and 2 from J, leaving 22 bases between them. The CDR3 is 18 amino acids. The CDR3 sequence is CASSFYILGGAFNYGYTF. CDR3 DNA: TGTGCCAGCAGTTTTTATATTCTGGGGGGGGCCTTCAACTATGGCTACACCTTC.

The V gene is TRBV6-1, the J gene TRBJ1-5; D may be TRBD1 (6 bases). CDR3 size: 14 residues. The germline CDR1 and CDR2 sequences are MNHNS and SASEGT. The V gene lost 5 bases and the J gene lost 7 bases, with 15 bases spanning the gap. The CDR3, as DNA: TGTGCCAGCAGTCCTAGGGGGGGCTGGCAGCCCCAGCATTTT. This sequence encodes CASSPRGGWQPQHF.

This chain joins TRBV5-1 and TRBJ2-1; 12 bases agree with TRBD2. V shed 7 bases and J 6 bases; nucleotides not matched to a gene: 8. Germline assignment: CDR1 SGHRS and CDR2 YFSETQ. The CDR3 loop spans 15 amino acids. CDR3 loop: CASHLQGLAGNEQFF. DNA of the CDR3: TGCGCCAGCCATCTCCAGGGACTAGCGGGCAATGAGCAGTTCTTC.

The rearrangement joins TRBV25-1 to TRBJ2-3; no firm D call. This CDR3 contains 12 residues. Trimming left V 4 bases short and J 0 bases short, with 2 bases between. Germline V gives CDR1 MGHDK, CDR2 SYGVNS. CDR3 bases: TGTGCCAGCAGTGCAAGCACAGATACGCAGTATTTT. This translates into CASSASTDTQYF.

The CDR3 bases are TGCGCCAGCAGGGCGGGGGTTATGGGCGAGCAGTACTTC. Protein product: CASRAGVMGEQYF. This chain connects TRBV10-2 to TRBJ2-7, with TRBD2 matching over 7 bases. V shed 6 bases and J 6 bases; nucleotides not matched to a gene: 8. In germline, CDR1 is WSHSY, CDR2 SAAADI. CDR3 length: 13 amino acids.

The chain uses TRBV2 and TRBJ1-2, with 9 bases lining up with TRBD1. The germline CDR1 and CDR2 sequences are SNHLY and FYNNEI. This CDR3 spans 15 amino acids. V lost 3 bases and J lost 8; bases outside the gene matches: 10. The CDR3 coding sequence is TGTGCCAGCAGTGATAGTGAAGTGGACAGGGGAGGCTACACCTTC. Translation gives CASSDSEVDRGGYTF.

The V and J genes are TRBV5-1 and TRBJ1-5; D gene unclear. The CDR3 extends over 13 amino acids. Trimming pared 0 bases from V and 5 bases from J, leaving 6 bases between. CDR1 and CDR2 from the germline V gene are SGHRS and YFSETQ. CDR3 residues: CASSLEPYQPQHF. The CDR3 DNA follows: TGCGCCAGCAGCTTGGAGCCGTATCAGCCCCAGCATTTT.

The chain uses TRBV28 and TRBJ2-7, with 10 bases fitting TRBD2. CDR1 is MDHEN, CDR2 SYDVKM, per germline. This CDR3 has 18 amino acids. The ends lost 5 bases at V and 2 bases at J; junction bases unmatched: 15. CDR3 protein: CASSGGLAHSNSPYEQYF. CDR3 sequence (DNA): TGTGCCAGCAGTGGGGGACTAGCGCACTCCAATTCCCCCTACGAGCAGTACTTC.

V usage is TRBV7-3 and J usage is TRBJ2-3; D perhaps matches TRBD2 (6 bases). Trimming took 1 base from V and 0 from J, leaving 14 bases between them. CDR1 and CDR2 (germline): SGHTA, FQGTGA. This CDR3 has 17 amino acids. CDR3 region: CASSLRAGGASTDTQYF. CDR3 bases: TGTGCCAGCAGCTTAAGGGCTGGCGGGGCTAGCACAGATACGCAGTATTTT.

V gene TRBV27 combines with J gene TRBJ1-5; 8 nucleotides agree with TRBD1. Germline-derived CDR1 and CDR2 are MNHEY and SMNVEV (reference sequence). V lost 5 bases, J lost 6 bases, and 6 bases stayed unmatched. The CDR3 length is 14 residues. The CDR3 region is CASSEDRESQPQHF. In nucleotides, the CDR3 is TGTGCCAGCAGTGAGGACAGGGAAAGTCAGCCCCAGCATTTT.

The rearrangement links TRBV15 to TRBJ2-5, with D possibly being TRBD1 (6 bases). CDR3 length: 17 residues. Germline V lookup: CDR1 LNHNV, CDR2 YYDKDF (reference sequence). V was clipped by 0 bases and J by 4 bases, with 18 bases between them. The CDR3: CATSREGAGRRVETQYF. In DNA form, the CDR3 reads TGTGCCACCAGCAGAGAGGGGGCAGGGCGAAGAGTAGAGACCCAGTACTTC.

The CDR3, as DNA: TGCGCCAGCAGTCCAGGGCCCCAAGAGACCCAGTACTTC. It yields the protein CASSPGPQETQYF. The genes are TRBV10-1 and TRBJ2-5; the D gene is possibly TRBD1 (5 bases). V lost 5 bases and J 1 base, leaving 8 bases between the germline ends. The CDR3 has 13 residues. Germline loops: CDR1 WNHNN, CDR2 SYGVQD (reference sequence).

CDR3 DNA: TGTGCCTGGAGTGTCATGTTGGGGGGTGGGACAGATACGCAGTATTTT. Protein sequence: CAWSVMLGGGTDTQYF. The rearrangement links TRBV30 to TRBJ2-3, with D possibly matching TRBD2 (6 bases). CDR1 is GTSNPN and CDR2 is SVGIG in the germline V gene (reference sequence). This CDR3 spans 16 amino acids. V was trimmed by 0 bases and J by 3 bases, leaving 16 bases between them.